This is a list of T cell receptor beta chains from one sample in a study of beta chain features in type 1 diabetes. TCRdb's table, derived via immunoSEQ multiplex PCR, lists solely in-frame clones and lacks some. The sample lists 430,000 or so clones, over 10% occurring once. Sequenced input: naive CD4+ T cells from blood. The receptors were sampled from a woman between 18 and 30 years old in good health. Each CDR3 is given without its conserved first and last residue.

v_call	cdr3_aa
TRBV4-2	ASSPTAMVTDTQY
TRBV25-1	ASSGDYNEKLF
TRBV29-1	SVCGADEKLF
TRBV7-9	ASSLSGTGDGYT
TRBV7-2	ASSNLGQSQPQH
TRBV18	ASSPVRLEGHEQF
TRBV7-6	ASSLRENTEAF
TRBV7-2	ASSLAGLQETQY
TRBV29-1	SVRGHLNTEAF
TRBV18	ASSPQGTGELF
TRBV29-1	SVLPEQGVYEQY
TRBV30	AWSPTRTGKLHEQY
TRBV5-1	ASSQPAGADEQF
TRBV29-1	SGELPGPRNIQY
TRBV25-1	ASSEARRTNEKLF
TRBV2	ASSEETSRAHTQY
TRBV7-9	ASSLGQYNEQF
TRBV5-6	ASSVLRTGAGANVLT
TRBV6-5	ASRGTGTYEQY
TRBV25-1	ASLGMTGVPH
TRBV4-3	ASSQDIGSSGELF
TRBV28	ASSLTEVHNEQF
TRBV4-3	ASSQILAGGILAKNIQY
TRBV4-2	ASSQEGRDGEAF
TRBV4-3	ASSQVPRRVNTEAF
TRBV9	ASSLPGGRNYGYT
TRBV30	ASNLGRSYYGYT
TRBV7-2	ASSLIWAGAEAF
TRBV6-6	ASSYGGGDSPLH
TRBV28	ASSTHGAALTDTQY
TRBV29-1	SVVVQGRDTEAF
TRBV11-2	ASSLIPVQY
TRBV5-1	ASSQSGFSTDTQY
TRBV9	ASSVEAGGNNEQF
TRBV15	ATSRGGATYNEQF
TRBV6-5	AASRKGARETQY
TRBV7-2	ASRTGTGRTGELF
TRBV5-6	ASSAPPGEQF
TRBV5-1	ASSLEALHMNTEAF
TRBV29-1	SVSTATSTDTQY
TRBV4-3	ASSRRGTGRDEQF
TRBV28	ASRSQGAFNYGYT
TRBV5-1	ASSLRAAGANVLT
TRBV4-2	ASSQARGQGFSGANVLT
TRBV19	ASSGYPGTGVNYGYT
TRBV7-9	ASSQETGGFVDTQY
TRBV28	ASSVQGQTYEQY
TRBV4-2	ASSLRDRGYEQF
TRBV29-1	SVGSLNTGELF
TRBV7-8	ASSGTSGSTDTQY
TRBV5-1	ASSLTGDTEAF
TRBV7-9	ASSLAGSNQPQH
TRBV9	ASSVVGQGAGTDTQY
TRBV19	ASSISSTSGRLTYEQY
TRBV5-4	ASSRDSGNTIY
TRBV2	ATSLNSPLH